Below are 15 T cell receptor beta chains sequenced from a single sample in a study of T cell responses to AZD1222 COVID-19 vaccine. TCRdb keeps only in-frame clones here, not all; method: immunoSEQ multiplex PCR. This table has tens of thousands of clones, around 89% appearing once. The sample in question was peripheral blood, obtained on day 0 of MenACWY control vaccination. The receptor set was obtained from an adult in good health.

The chain links TRBV23-1 to TRBJ1-2, with D unclear. TRBV23-1 is an ORF; its function is uncertain. V lost 3 bases and J 5 bases, leaving 10 bases between the germline ends. The length of the CDR3 is 13 residues. CDR3 nucleotide sequence: TGCGCCAGCAGTCACCCAGGAGCTTATGGCTACACCTTC. Translation gives CASSHPGAYGYTF.

The genes are TRBV9 and TRBJ2-5; D may be TRBD1 or TRBD2 (5 bases each). Trimming stripped 4 bases from V and 1 base from J, with 17 bases between. The CDR3 extends over 16 amino acids. CDR1 and CDR2 (germline): SGDLS, YYNGEE. CDR3 in DNA: TGTGCCAGCAGCCCCAACCCCCCGGGACCCCAAGAGACCCAGTACTTC. Translating it yields CASSPNPPGPQETQYF.

This chain uses TRBV28 with TRBJ1-1, with TRBD1 matching 9 bases. This CDR3 contains 17 residues. Germline V gene lookup returns CDR1 MDHEN and CDR2 SYDVKM. The junction had 16 bases not matched to a gene; V was cut back by 5 bases and J by 6 bases. This chain's CDR3 is CASSGWTGVLRGAEAFF. The CDR3, as DNA: TGTGCCAGCAGTGGATGGACAGGGGTTCTGAGGGGAGCTGAAGCTTTCTTT.

The chain joins TRBV7-3 to TRBJ2-2, with D possibly being TRBD2 (6 bases). This CDR3 has 15 residues. From germline, CDR1 is SGHTA and CDR2 FQGTGA. Trimming shortened V by 1 base and J by 7 bases, and 13 bases separated the two germline ends. The CDR3 sequence: CASSLNAGSFGELFF. Here the CDR3 DNA reads TGTGCCAGCAGCTTAAACGCGGGGTCCTTCGGGGAGCTGTTTTTT.

The chain recombines TRBV4-3 with TRBJ1-3, with D uncertain. Trimming left V 0 bases short and J 4 bases short, with 7 bases between. This CDR3 has 14 residues. Germline V gene sequence: CDR1 LGHNA, CDR2 YSLEER. The CDR3 here is CASSQDGVGNTIYF. CDR3 DNA sequence: TGCGCCAGCAGCCAAGATGGGGTAGGAAACACCATATATTTT.

V usage is TRBV24-1 and J usage is TRBJ2-2; 14 nucleotides agree with TRBD2. CDR1 and CDR2 (germline): KGHDR, SFDVKD. The length of the CDR3 is 16 residues. The J segment lost 3 bases and the V segment lost 10 bases, leaving 6 bases of the junction unmatched. The CDR3 nucleotides are TGTGCCACGACTAGCGGGAGGGCCGGAGACACCGGGGAGCTGTTTTTT. Translation gives CATTSGRAGDTGELFF.

The genes are TRBV2 and TRBJ2-1; D may be TRBD1 (5 bases). The CDR3 covers 17 residues. In germline, CDR1 is SNHLY, CDR2 FYNNEI. Trimming pared 2 bases from V and 3 bases from J, leaving 17 bases between. The CDR3 nucleotides are TGTGCCAGCAGTGAAATACCACTCCCAGGGATCTACAATGAGCAGTTCTTC. It encodes CASSEIPLPGIYNEQFF.

This clone appeared a few times. The gene calls are TRBV25-1 and TRBJ2-3; no firm D call. The V gene's germline CDR1 is MGHDK and CDR2 SYGVNS. The CDR3 contains 12 residues. With 8 bases removed from V and 1 base from J, the gap between germline ends came to 7 bases. The CDR3 protein is CASAWGTDTQYF. The CDR3 DNA follows: TGTGCCAGCGCATGGGGCACAGATACGCAGTATTTT.

Comment on this clone: The same CDR3 also results from other DNA sequences found in this sample. This chain uses TRBV10-3 with TRBJ2-1; D unresolved. The CDR3 contains 14 residues. The V end was cut by 7 bases, the J end by 0 bases, with 10 bases between. CDR1 and CDR2 (germline): ENHRY, SYGVKD. CDR3: CAINGGSSYNEQFF. The DNA of the CDR3 is TGTGCCATCAATGGCGGTAGCTCCTACAATGAGCAGTTCTTC.

A few counts support this clone. The gene calls are TRBV6-1 and TRBJ1-6; D ambiguous. There are 14 residues in the CDR3. V lost 2 bases to trimming and J lost 6 bases, with 8 bases between them. Germline V CDR1 and CDR2: MNHNS, SASEGT. The CDR3 reads CASSEFTFNSPLHF. CDR3 DNA sequence: TGTGCCAGCAGTGAATTTACATTTAATTCACCCCTCCACTTT.

The CDR3 sequence is CASSLRVDPANYGYTF. DNA of the CDR3: TGCGCCAGCAGCCTAAGGGTGGACCCAGCTAACTATGGCTACACCTTC. The chain links TRBV4-3 to TRBJ1-2; D is uncertain. Looked up from germline, CDR1 is LGHNA and CDR2 is YSLEER. With 4 bases removed from V and 0 bases from J, the gap between germline ends came to 15 bases. The length of the CDR3 is 16 residues.

V and J are TRBV7-8 and TRBJ2-7; maybe TRBD2 (6 bases). The CDR3 covers 14 residues. V lost 2 bases to trimming and J lost 4 bases, with 12 bases between them. Germline CDR1 reads SGHVS; CDR2 reads FQNEAQ. For the CDR3, the DNA is TGTGCCAGCAGCTTATACGGGAGAGAGTACGAGCAGTACTTC. Protein sequence: CASSLYGREYEQYF. The variable domain in full, completed from reference TRBV7-8 and TRBJ2-7, reads GAGVSQSPRYKVAKRGQDVALRCDPISGHVSLFWYQQALGQGPEFLTYFQNEAQLDKSGLPSDRFFAERPEGSVSTLKIQRTQQEDSAVYLCASSLYGREYEQYFGPGTRLTVT.

The rearrangement joins TRBV10-3 to TRBJ2-7; no reliable D call. Germline CDR1 ENHRY, CDR2 SYGVKD. The CDR3 extends over 15 amino acids. V lost 4 bases and J 2 bases, leaving 15 bases between the germline ends. CDR3 coding DNA: TGTGCCATCAGTGGTTATAGCTTGAGCCCCTACGAGCAGTACTTC. It codes for CAISGYSLSPYEQYF.

CDR3 DNA: TGTGCCAGCAGTTCAGGGTTGGAAAAACTGTTTTTT. Translation gives CASSSGLEKLFF. The chain links TRBV27 to TRBJ1-4, with a possible D match to TRBD1 (5 bases). Trimming shortened V by 4 bases and J by 8 bases, and 8 bases separated the two germline ends. This CDR3 has 12 amino acids. CDR1 and CDR2 (germline): MNHEY, SMNVEV (reference sequence). Supplemented by reference TRBV27 and TRBJ1-4, the full variable domain reads EAQVTQNPRYLITVTGKKLTVTCSQNMNHEYMSWYRQDPGLGLRQIYYSMNVEVTDKGDVPEGYKVSRKEKRNFPLILESPSPNQTSLYFCASSSGLEKLFFGSGTQLSVL.

V usage is TRBV6-5 and J usage is TRBJ2-7; TRBD2 is a possible D gene (5 bases). Germline CDR1 is MNHEY and CDR2 is SVGAGI. With 6 bases removed from V and 3 bases from J, the gap between germline ends came to 15 bases. This CDR3 has 14 amino acids. The CDR3 loop reads CASRPNYRDYEQYF. The CDR3 nucleotides are TGTGCCAGCAGGCCAAACTACCGGGACTACGAGCAGTACTTC.